This is a list of T cell receptor beta chains from one sample in a study of CD8 T cells in Susac syndrome. TCRdb re-derived calls from the immunoSEQ multiplex PCR reads in MiXCR, one entry per CDR3 protein. The sample holds roughly 400,000 distinct CDR3 sequences, approximately 85% seen once. Sequencing used CD8+ T cells from PBMCs. Every receptor here comes from a human donor with multiple sclerosis. The CDR3 runs from the conserved cysteine through the conserved F or W. Fields, in order: clone size, D gene, V gene, J gene, CDR3 DNA, CDR3 protein. A D gene is named only where the DNA matches it firmly. Clone size is not always given. Where it is, it says once, few, many or a class for expanded clones.

few	-	TRBV12-3/TRBV12-4	TRBJ1-5	TGTGCCCGCCTGGGACCCAATCAGCCCCAGCATTTT	CARLGPNQPQHF
-	-	TRBV12-3/TRBV12-4	TRBJ2-3	TGTGCCAGCAGTCCGGCGGGGCCCACAGATACGCAGTATTTT	CASSPAGPTDTQYF
once	TRBD2	TRBV5-4	TRBJ2-3	TGTGCCAGCAGCGAGATGGGACTAGCGGGAGGCCCGGGCCACACAGATACGCAGTATTTT	CASSEMGLAGGPGHTDTQYF
-	TRBD2	TRBV18	TRBJ2-7	TGTGCCAGCTCCCCCGAAAGGAGTAGCGGGGCCCTGGGCCCCTACGAGCAGTACTTC	CASSPERSSGALGPYEQYF
-	TRBD2	TRBV10-2	TRBJ2-3	TGCGCCAGCAGTGATAGGACTAGCTGGAGCGCTAGCACAGATACGCAGTATTTT	CASSDRTSWSASTDTQYF
-	-	TRBV7-9	TRBJ1-4	TGTGCCAGCAGCTCATTGTCCAATGACGGTAATGAAAAACTGTTTTTT	CASSSLSNDGNEKLFF
-	-	TRBV25-1	TRBJ2-3	TGTGCCAGCAGTGAATGGGAGAATACGCAGTATTTT	CASSEWENTQYF
-	-	TRBV6-1	TRBJ1-5	TGTGCCAGCAGCCCATTCACACGCGTTAGCAATCAGCCCCAGCATTTT	CASSPFTRVSNQPQHF
-	-	TRBV11-2	TRBJ1-6	TGTGCCAGCAGCCCACGACAGTTCCTGGGGAATTCACCCCTCCACTTT	CASSPRQFLGNSPLHF
-	-	TRBV11-1	TRBJ2-6	TGTGCCAGCAGCGATTACAGGAATAGTCAAACCAGCTCTGGGGCCAACGTCCTGACTTTC	CASSDYRNSQTSSGANVLTF
-	-	TRBV19	TRBJ1-4	TGTGCCAGTAGTATGACCCCAACTAATGAAAAACTGTTTTTT	CASSMTPTNEKLFF
-	-	TRBV29-1	TRBJ2-7	TGCAGCGTTGGGTCTCTTCGAGGGAGTCCCTACGAGCAGTACTTC	CSVGSLRGSPYEQYF
-	-	TRBV10-3	TRBJ2-5	TGTGCCATTGGGTCTGGAGAGACCCAGTACTTC	CAIGSGETQYF
-	-	TRBV2	TRBJ1-1	TGTGCCAGCACGGACGGGGAGCTGAACACTGAAGCTTTCTTT	CASTDGELNTEAFF
-	TRBD1	TRBV30	TRBJ1-1	TGTGCCTGGAGTTGGACAGGGGAGGGCACTGAAGCTTTCTTT	CAWSWTGEGTEAFF
-	-	TRBV3-1	TRBJ2-1	TGTGCCAGCGGAGGGAGATCGGGCGATGAGCAGTTCTTC	CASGGRSGDEQFF
-	TRBD1	TRBV18	TRBJ1-1	TGTGCCAGCTCACCAGGGACAGGGGGCATCGCTGAAGCTTTCTTT	CASSPGTGGIAEAFF
-	-	TRBV29-1	TRBJ1-2	TGCAGCGTTGTGGGGGCGGGAAGCTATGGCTACACCTTC	CSVVGAGSYGYTF
-	-	TRBV6-6	TRBJ2-7	TGTGCCAGCAGTGCCATCAATGAGCAGTACTTC	CASSAINEQYF
-	-	TRBV5-1	TRBJ1-3	TGCGCCAGCAGCTTGGCCGATCCCAACACCATATATTTT	CASSLADPNTIYF
-	-	TRBV4-1	TRBJ2-7	TGCGCCAGCAGCCATGTAGACAGCATACCGCCCTCCTACGAGCAGTACTTC	CASSHVDSIPPSYEQYF
-	TRBD2	TRBV13	TRBJ2-7	TGTGCCAGCAGCTTTACTAGCGGGGGGTTCTACGAGCAGTACTTC	CASSFTSGGFYEQYF
-	-	TRBV30	TRBJ1-1	TGTGCCTGGAGTCCCACAGGACGGGAAGCTTTCTTT	CAWSPTGREAFF
-	TRBD1	TRBV19	TRBJ2-7	TGTGCCAGTAGTATCGGGACAGGTGTCTACGAGCAGTACTTC	CASSIGTGVYEQYF
-	-	TRBV4-1	TRBJ1-5	TGCGCCAGCAGCCAAGGGGGTTTAAATCAGCCCCAGCATTTT	CASSQGGLNQPQHF
-	-	TRBV30	TRBJ2-1	TGTGCCTGGAGTGTAGGACCCAATGAGCAGTTCTTC	CAWSVGPNEQFF
-	-	TRBV6-1	TRBJ1-2	TGTGCCAGCGTAGGAGTCCTAGTTGGCTACACCTTC	CASVGVLVGYTF
few	-	TRBV11-2	TRBJ2-5	TGTGCCAGCAGCTTTCGCGGGGGCGAGCGGGAGACCCAGTACTTC	CASSFRGGERETQYF
-	TRBD2	TRBV4-1	TRBJ2-3	TGCGCCAGCAGCCAAGACCCGTCCGGGTCTGAGCGGGGGGCCCTCTTT	CASSQDPSGSERGALF
-	TRBD1	TRBV6-1	TRBJ2-7	TGTGCCAGCAGACTCGGGACAGGCTACGAGCAGTACTTC	CASRLGTGYEQYF
-	-	TRBV27	TRBJ2-3	TGTGCCAGCAGGGGTGGAGAGAGTGCAGATACGCAGTATTTT	CASRGGESADTQYF
once	-	TRBV12-3/TRBV12-4	TRBJ2-1	TGTGCCAGCAGCCTGTCGGGACTCCGGAATGAGCAGTTCTTC	CASSLSGLRNEQFF
once	TRBD2	TRBV20-1	TRBJ2-3	TGCAGTGCTAGAGGGGGTAGCGGGGTCGCAGATACGCAGTATTTT	CSARGGSGVADTQYF
-	-	TRBV12-3/TRBV12-4	TRBJ2-3	TGTGCCAGCACCTTAACTGAGGATCCCACAGATACGCAGTATTTT	CASTLTEDPTDTQYF
-	TRBD1	TRBV9	TRBJ1-4	TGTGCCAGCAGCGCCGGACAGGGGTTTAATGAAAAACTGTTTTTT	CASSAGQGFNEKLFF
-	-	TRBV27	TRBJ2-7	TGTGCCAGCAGTTTAACCCTGGGATTCTCCGAGCAGTACTTC	CASSLTLGFSEQYF
few	-	TRBV5-4	TRBJ2-3	TGTGCCAGCAGCTTCCTGGGAGTGGATACGCAGTATTTT	CASSFLGVDTQYF
-	TRBD1	TRBV10-3	TRBJ1-3	TGTGCCATCAGTGAGGGACAGGAACCTTCTGGAAACACCATATATTTT	CAISEGQEPSGNTIYF
-	-	TRBV23-1	TRBJ2-6	TGCGCCAGCAGTCGTGCGGGCTCTGGGGCCAACGTCCTGACTTTC	CASSRAGSGANVLTF
-	-	TRBV7-9	TRBJ1-5	TGTGCCAGCAGCTCATACGGACTGGAAATGCAGCATTTT	CASSSYGLEMQHF
-	-	TRBV6-1	TRBJ2-3	TGTGCCAGCAGTGAAGGAGGGAACACAGATACGCAGTATTTT	CASSEGGNTDTQYF
-	-	TRBV7-9	TRBJ2-3	TGTGCCAGCAGCTCGGTCGGCGGCCTCCTGGATACGCAGTATTTT	CASSSVGGLLDTQYF
-	TRBD1	TRBV27	TRBJ2-3	TGTGCCAGCACCCGCGCGGGACAGGGTTTCACAGATACGCAGTATTTT	CASTRAGQGFTDTQYF
-	-	TRBV12-3/TRBV12-4	TRBJ1-3	TGTGCCAGCAGCCCCCTCTTGGACACCATATATTTT	CASSPLLDTIYF
-	-	TRBV27	TRBJ2-1	TGTGCCAGCAGTTTAAGCCCCAATTACCCCTACAATGAGCAGTTCTTC	CASSLSPNYPYNEQFF
-	-	TRBV6-5	TRBJ2-7	TGTGCCAGCAGTTACTCCAGAGGGGAGCTAACCTACGAGCAGTACTTC	CASSYSRGELTYEQYF
-	-	TRBV13	TRBJ1-2	TGTGCCAGCAGCATCGACAGGATTGACTATGGCTACACCTTC	CASSIDRIDYGYTF
-	TRBD1	TRBV5-1	TRBJ2-7	TGCGCCAGCAGCTTCCCGGGACAGAGCTCCTACGAGCAGTACTTC	CASSFPGQSSYEQYF
once	TRBD2	TRBV29-1	TRBJ2-3	TGCAGCGTTGTCTTTAGCGGGAGGAGGAGAGCAGAGCAGTATTTT	CSVVFSGRRRAEQYF
once	-	TRBV3-1	TRBJ1-1	TGTGCCAGCAGCCAAGGGGACGGATACACTGAAGCTTTCTTT	CASSQGDGYTEAFF
-	TRBD2	TRBV6-6	TRBJ2-7	TGTGCCAGCAGTTCGGTAACCGAGCGGGAGGGCCGCGAGCAGTACTTC	CASSSVTEREGREQYF
-	-	TRBV20-1	TRBJ2-2	TGCAGTGCCCTGGGGACGGTGAACACCGGGGAGCTGTTTTTT	CSALGTVNTGELFF
-	TRBD1	TRBV7-9	TRBJ2-2	TGTGCCAGCAGCTCCCAGACAGGGTGGCACACCGGGGAGCTGTTTTTT	CASSSQTGWHTGELFF